This passage covers 9 T cell receptor beta chains from one sample sequenced in a study of T cells in Graves' hyperthyroidism and ophthalmopathy. TCR beta CDR3 sequences were amplified from RNA transcripts. HTBI primers were employed in a first-round RT-PCR of the TCR CDR3. From the multiplex PCR reads, TCRdb called clonotypes with MiXCR, one entry per CDR3 protein. The table shows about 620,000 distinct CDR3 sequences, with 15% to 20% occurring only once. Material for sequencing was blood. The receptor source for this set is a woman aged 30 to 39 with Graves' hyperthyroidism.

This clonotype was seen at least ten times. The rearrangement joins TRBV27 to TRBJ1-5, with a weak D call TRBD1 (5 bases). The CDR3 has 16 residues. With 5 bases removed from V and 0 bases from J, the gap between germline ends came to 14 bases. Germline assignment: CDR1 MNHEY and CDR2 SMNVEV (reference sequence). Here the CDR3 reads CASSPWGYYSNQPQHF. In DNA, the CDR3 is TGTGCCAGCAGTCCCTGGGGGTATTATAGCAATCAGCCCCAGCATTTT.

This clonotype was recorded a few times. Here the CDR3 reads CASSDGLDPDTQYF. Here the CDR3 DNA reads TGCGCCAGCAGCGACGGACTAGATCCAGATACGCAGTATTTT. The chain carries TRBV5-1 and TRBJ2-3, with 7 bases identical to TRBD2. This CDR3 spans 14 amino acids. CDR1 and CDR2 from the germline V gene are SGHRS and YFSETQ. The V gene end was trimmed by 4 bases and the J gene end by 4 bases; junction bases not matched to a gene: 6. Looking up the rest from reference TRBV5-1 and TRBJ2-3 gives the full variable domain: KAGVTQTPRYLIKTRGQQVTLSCSPISGHRSVSWYQQTPGQGLQFLFEYFSETQRNKGNFPGRFSGRQFSNSRSEMNVSTLELGDSALYLCASSDGLDPDTQYFGPGTRLTVL.

This clonotype was seen ten or more times. This rearrangement joins TRBV11-2 to TRBJ2-7; 8 bases are a match to TRBD1. Germline CDR1 is SGHAT and CDR2 is FQNNGV. This CDR3 region has 12 residues. V dropped 10 bases and J dropped 5; count of bases not matched to a gene: 7. CDR3 nucleotide sequence: TGTGCCACAGGACAGGGTGGCCACGAGCAGTACTTC. It encodes CATGQGGHEQYF.

The table lists this clonotype with many counts. CDR3 DNA sequence: TGTGCCAGCAGTTCTGGCGGGACAGGGGGCCGCACTGAAGCTTTCTTT. It encodes CASSSGGTGGRTEAFF. V is TRBV6-1 and J is TRBJ1-1; TRBD1 matches 12 bases. J gave up 4 bases and V 5 bases, and 8 bases lay outside the gene matches. CDR1 is MNHNS, CDR2 SASEGT, per germline. This CDR3 is 16 amino acids long.

The V and J genes are TRBV7-2 and TRBJ2-4; 8 bases line up with TRBD2. Unmatched junction bases numbered 8, after V lost 1 base and J lost 0 bases. The CDR3 has 18 amino acids. CDR1 SGHTA and CDR2 FQGNSA come from the germline V gene. The CDR3 loop is CASSLVGLDLLAKNIQYF. Written as DNA, the CDR3 is TGTGCCAGCAGCTTAGTGGGACTAGACCTTTTAGCCAAAAACATTCAGTACTTC.

The sample holds many counts of this clonotype. V usage is TRBV5-1 and J usage is TRBJ1-5; 7 nucleotides agree with TRBD1. Germline CDR1 and CDR2: SGHRS and YFSETQ. The CDR3 consists of 14 residues. The V segment lost 4 bases and the J segment 5 bases; nucleotides outside the gene matches: 6. The CDR3 region has the DNA TGCGCCAGCAGCCCCGGGACAGCTGATCAGCCCCAGCATTTT. Translating it yields CASSPGTADQPQHF.

This clonotype was counted ten times or more. The chain has TRBV12-3 or TRBV12-4 and TRBJ1-6; D ambiguous. Trimming left V 3 bases short and J 7 bases short, with 10 bases between. CDR3 size: 14 residues. The CDR3 coding sequence is TGTGCCAGCAGTTTTCCCAGGATCAATTCACCCCTCCACTTT. Protein sequence: CASSFPRINSPLHF.

This clonotype came up many times. J is TRBJ2-1 and V is TRBV27, with D perhaps being TRBD1 or TRBD2 (5 bases each). With 5 bases removed from V and 0 bases from J, the gap between germline ends came to 17 bases. Germline V CDR1 and CDR2: MNHEY, SMNVEV (reference sequence). The CDR3 runs 17 residues. The CDR3 coding sequence is TGTGCCAGCAGTACTCTTCGGGGCGTAAGCTCCTACAATGAGCAGTTCTTC. This translates into CASSTLRGVSSYNEQFF.

This clonotype was found a few times. V and J are TRBV6-6 and TRBJ1-3; D uncertain. CDR1 MNHNY and CDR2 SVGAGI come from the germline V gene (reference sequence). V was trimmed by 2 bases and J by 0 bases, leaving 8 bases between them. The CDR3 runs to 15 residues. Here the CDR3 DNA reads TGTGCCAGCAGTTACGACTGGTTCTCTGGAAACACCATATATTTT. Protein: CASSYDWFSGNTIYF.